A selection of T cell receptor beta chains follows, all from one sample in a study of blood T cell repertoires in COVID-19. Sequencing used immunoSEQ multiplex PCR; TCRdb keeps in-frame clones, though not all of them. Among approximately 160,000 clones listed, approximately 85% were seen once. The sample comprised peripheral blood. These receptors all come from a man between 60 and 70 years old who had recovered from COVID-19. Each CDR3 is given with its conserved first and last residue. A row's size may be missing; if present it is once, few, many or a size class.

.,TRBV5-1,TRBJ1-1,CASSLIPQGSSTEAFF
.,TRBV19,TRBJ2-3,CASRRQGATDTQYF
.,TRBV4-2,TRBJ1-4,CASSLRTGATNEKLFF
.,TRBV7-2,TRBJ2-5,CASSSPETQYF
.,TRBV7-9,TRBJ2-3,CASSFGTSLMDTQYF
once,TRBV19,TRBJ1-6,CASNQGENSPLHF
.,TRBV18,TRBJ2-7,CASSPWGVEQYF
.,TRBV3-1/TRBV3-2,TRBJ1-3,CASSVFDSSGNTIYF
.,TRBV6-1,TRBJ2-2,CASSDTGGSRFRLFF
few,TRBV7-3,TRBJ2-7,CASSPFGAGDEQYF
.,TRBV10-3,TRBJ1-2,CAISRSDYGYTF
.,TRBV6-5,TRBJ2-3,CASSLGRRAGATQYF
.,TRBV5-6,TRBJ1-2,CASTQGLTAYGYTF
.,TRBV5-1,TRBJ2-3,CASRQGAEISTDTQYF
.,TRBV5-1,TRBJ2-7,CASSLAPGPSEQYF
.,TRBV7-8,TRBJ2-2,CASSPSGGKLGGELFF
.,TRBV11-1,TRBJ2-3,CASSPRGAGTDTQYF
.,TRBV7-8,TRBJ1-3,CASSLTGQGNTIYF
.,TRBV18,TRBJ1-4,CASSPTGSNEKLFF
.,TRBV25-1,TRBJ1-6,CANLGATHSPLHF
.,TRBV1,TRBJ2-1,CTSSQDSPSGGPQNEQFF
.,TRBV5-1,TRBJ2-3,CASSLVGQGATDTQYF
.,TRBV11-1,TRBJ1-2,CASSSAGTGNYGYTF
.,TRBV28,TRBJ1-2,CASSTGGAKYNYGYTF
.,TRBV4-1,TRBJ2-5,CASSQDQRKTQYF
.,TRBV27,TRBJ2-7,CASSPTIIASYEQYF
.,TRBV3-1/TRBV3-2,TRBJ1-6,CASSQWSGRGRAPLHF
.,TRBV5-1,TRBJ2-1,CASSLDGGTYNEQFF
.,TRBV19,TRBJ1-5,CASSTIEGWGQPQHF
.,TRBV2,TRBJ1-1,CASSPEAPKAFF
few,TRBV7-9,TRBJ1-6,CASSSTLVPGRTPLHF
.,TRBV21-1,TRBJ1-2,CASSKARCVDGYTF
.,TRBV24-1,TRBJ2-2,CATSDSRGGHTGELFF
.,TRBV4-2,TRBJ2-1,CASSQGGVQGPLGYNEQFF
few,TRBV6-5,TRBJ1-1,CASSRDTEAFF
.,TRBV19,TRBJ1-2,CASSIGVYDYTF
.,TRBV29-1,TRBJ2-7,CSVLVNSYEQYF
.,TRBV24-1,TRBJ1-2,CATRETGSSYGYTF
.,TRBV9,TRBJ1-4,CASSVDQGVGEKLFF
.,TRBV19,TRBJ1-2,CASSISRNYGYTF
.,TRBV21-1,TRBJ1-2,CASSKALGGTEREDGYTF
.,TRBV5-6,TRBJ1-1,CASSLAGRTEAFF
once,TRBV4-3,TRBJ1-1,CASSRGGSGTEAFF
few,TRBV6-5,TRBJ2-7,CAVGPGTYEQYF
.,TRBV29-1,TRBJ2-7,CSVEKHDSQYF
.,TRBV15,TRBJ1-3,CATSREVTDPSGNTIYF
.,TRBV3-1/TRBV3-2,TRBJ1-2,CASRSQGMAGYTF